This TCR beta chain originates from a study of beta chain features in type 1 diabetes (dated by TCRdb to the late 2010s). In terms of the full investigation: Mean age, gender distribution, total cell number and subset yield were not different between patients and healthy donors. A total of 90 million to 130 million sorted cells were examined across all samples, and a strong correlation was observed between cell number per subset and RNA yield. The study compared TCRB repertoires of sorted circulating CD4+ T cell subsets between recently diagnosed type 1 diabetes patients and matched healthy donors. Whereas all 30 or so donors provided naive and central memory subsets, regulatory and stem cell-like memory subsets were isolated from just 8 patients and about eight healthy donors.

The entire amount of isolated RNA was reverse transcribed using the High Capacity cDNA Reverse Transcription Kit, so the sequenced TCRB transcripts were expressed ones. Deep immunoSEQ sequencing was applied to naive, central memory and regulatory T cell samples, giving an average of around 3.4 million total reads per sample. After sorted cells were lysed in RLT buffer, RNA was extracted with DNase-treated RNeasy Micro or Mini kits, with the choice depending on cell number. To prevent cross-contamination, each cell subset was processed individually, whereas patient and healthy donor samples were processed jointly. TCRB sequences were amplified from cDNA with the immunoSEQ multiplex PCR, producing 87-bp fragments spanning the CDR3 region. Sequencing of the amplicons was done on the Illumina HiSeq platform. The authors processed their data as follows. Synthetic template baselines were used to correct PCR bias computationally, reads within Hamming distance 2 were collapsed together, and singletons that could not be merged were discarded. Reads were aligned to IMGT to assign V, D and J genes, CDR3 length, and insertions or deletions at six rearrangement sites. Within each subset, clonotype counts were normalized to sorted cell number, and only after that were true diversity and Gini coefficients computed with the tcR R package. The overlap coefficient, calculated on TCRB nucleotide sequences, was used to measure repertoire sharing. Out-of-frame TCRB sequences from naive cells were analyzed as a proxy for the pre-selection repertoire. Here the immuneACCESS table is served through TCRdb, limited to in-frame sequences with V and J called. Missing clones are a known gap in these copies; in checked studies unresolved V genes cover under half, and the rest lacks a known reason. V and J calls plus clone size are reproduced from that table; the DNA served to infer D and trimming. The sample table holds about half a million clones, of which approximately 10% were seen once. Together, the top ten hold over 0.04% of the sample.

A note on this clone: The target of this receptor is not known. Base qualities are not provided; no much larger clone lies one nucleotide away. The same CDR3 is also encoded by other DNA sequences in this sample.

From each donor, a single peripheral blood sample of approximately 120 mL on average was drawn into heparinised tubes. A BD FACSAria II was used to sort naive, central memory, regulatory and stem cell-like memory CD4+ T cells with a panel that included CD45RO, CCR7, CD25, CD127, CD95 and CD27. Purity was above 95% for every sorted population. PBMCs were isolated immediately by Lymphoprep density gradient centrifugation and stained directly without culture. So that batch effects would be minimized, each experiment stained and sorted samples in pairs, pairing one healthy donor with one patient. On the study overall, not on this receptor specifically: The naive, central memory and regulatory TCRB repertoires appeared to resemble one another more closely among patients than among healthy donors. Because cDNA was sequenced instead of genomic DNA, activated cells with high expression could be over-represented, although the groups did not differ in activation or CD3 levels. HLA sub-analyses involved small numbers of individuals, so any influence of HLA type on TCRB rearrangement remained unresolved. Shorter templates might have been favored by PCR, but patient and control samples were amplified and corrected together, so both groups would have been affected equally by any skew. In all four CD4+ subsets, TCRB CDR3 length was moderately but significantly shorter in type 1 diabetes patients. Patients with type 1 diabetes made fewer insertions and deleted more nucleotides at VDJ recombination sites, implying thymic rearrangement abnormalities.

This clonotype was sampled from a woman under 30 in good health. Sequencing was done on a sample of naive CD4+ T cells from blood. The sample's cell subset or site label is to be understood as: true naive CD4+ T cells.

At the DNA level, the sequence is TGTGCCAGCAGCGTAGAGGGGGATGCCTACAATGAGCAGTTCTTC. This gives the protein CASSVEGDAYNEQFF. The rearrangement combines TRBV9 with TRBJ2-1; TRBD1 is a possible D gene, resting on 6 matching bases. V loses 0 bases, J loses 2 bases, and the germline ends lie 9 bases apart. The CDR3 measures 15 amino acids from cysteine to phenylalanine. Only CDR3 DNA is held: 45 bases, read in frame from base 1. CDR1 SGDLS and CDR2 YYNGEE were looked up in the germline V gene. The reference TRBV9 and TRBJ2-1 proteins fill in what lies around the CDR3, so the full variable domain reads DSGVTQTPKHLITATGQRVTLRCSPRSGDLSVYWYQQSLDQGLQFLIQYYNGEERAKGNILERFSAQQFPDLHSELNLSSLELGDSALYFCASSVEGDAYNEQFFGPGTRLTVL.